This record looks at one T cell receptor (beta chain) sequence and its context. The antigen it recognizes is unknown. The cohort consisted of some 730 healthy bone marrow donors. At the time of sampling, all cohort members were nominally healthy, though unrecorded immune exposures were likely present. The donor was CMV seronegative and belonged to the group of 380 or so seronegative cohort members. Each donor provided a peripheral blood sample, and peripheral blood mononuclear cells were used for TCR beta sequencing. The Qiagen DNeasy Blood Extraction Kit was used to extract genomic DNA from the blood cell samples. CDR3 length: 15 amino acids, cysteine to phenylalanine. The DNA shown is the 45-base CDR3, in frame from base 1. At the junction V is shortened by 11 bases and J by 4 bases; bases outside the gene matches: 13. From a lookup of the germline V gene (reference sequence), CDR1 and CDR2 are LNHNV and YYDKDF.

The data are from a study of cytomegalovirus exposure and HLA in healthy donors listed by TCRdb under 2017. About the full investigation: In an earlier analysis of 587 of the donors, 276 Gb of sequence data and 95 million to 130 million unique TCR beta sequences from about 180 million T cells were reported. Four to six DR-DQ haplotypes were handled as single units for association and clustering, since linkage in the cohort was strong. The later analysis used no new phenotypic data to find candidate immune exposures, relying instead on TCR beta sequences and their occurrence across donors. The study profiled the T cell repertoires of around 700 subjects by immunosequencing and related them to cytomegalovirus serostatus. Of the 300 to 450 genotyped donors, 81% were placed in the genetic ancestry cluster associated with self-reported Caucasian donors. To predict cytomegalovirus infection status, the study combined high-throughput TCR immunosequencing, statistical association of individual TCRs with disease status, and machine learning. The study aimed to test whether cataloging public T cell receptors could reveal signatures of past pathogen exposure. HLA typing covered class I and class II loci at four-digit resolution. An earlier analysis of some 500 of the donors used high-throughput TCR beta sequencing to judge whether each TCR beta V gene segment behaved as functional or pseudogenic. In a later analysis, previously published TCR beta repertoires from several hundred donors were re-analyzed and high-resolution HLA genotyping was added so that TCR occurrence patterns could be studied. An early release covering about 600 HLA-typed donors comprised 250 to 350 gigabases of sequencing data and 85 million or so unique TCR sequences. Every discovery cohort repertoire had been produced on one sequencing platform. Across roughly 420 genotyped donors of the cohort, an average of about 250,000 unique TCR beta nucleotide sequences per donor were sequenced, and 15% to 20% of those sequences were non-productive. Besides the first cohort of some 670 subjects, a separate validation cohort made up of 95 to 150 different subjects was used. Typing coverage varied by locus: roughly 620-640 donors for A, B, C, DRB1 and DQB1; under 550 for DQA1; about 600 for DPA1; about 450 for DPB1. In a later genetic analysis, genome-wide SNP genotypes for about 55% of the roughly 670 donors were used, and that subset was treated as a discovery cohort. Alongside the repertoire data, information on donor age, sex, ethnicity and CMV serostatus was compiled.

Library prep was done by the immunoSEQ multiplex PCR assay. A mixture of 60 forward primers for TCR Vbeta segments and 13 reverse primers for TCR Jbeta segments was used in the multiplex PCR. A multiplex PCR assay on genomic DNA amplified the CDR3 region of rearranged TCR beta genes. The amplified TCR beta libraries were sequenced on the Illumina HiSeq System as 87-base-pair reads. As for the original processing: Across the 670 or so repertoires, a later analysis counted some 81 million unique TCR beta chains, approximately 12 million of which were shared by at least two donors. Raw reads were error-corrected and collapsed into unique sequences with a nearest-neighbor algorithm that merged closely related sequences to remove PCR and sequencing errors. CDR3 sequences were aligned to IMGT reference sequences to assign V, D and J gene segments. For a sequence to be retained, a match of at least six nucleotides was required to both a V gene segment and a J gene segment. A rearrangement counted as productive if the CDR3 had no stop codons and remained in frame with V and J, and every other rearrangement counted as non-productive. Following IMGT convention, CDR3 was defined as the stretch from the second conserved V-encoded cysteine up to the conserved J-encoded phenylalanine. Sequences without an unambiguous match to a single V gene segment were excluded from the earlier analysis of approximately 560 of the donors. An earlier analysis of just under 600 of the donors called V segments functional above 56.7% productive rearrangements and segregating when the between-donor standard deviation exceeded 5%. A statistical classification framework was developed to diagnose cytomegalovirus status using the catalog of TCR beta chain sequences. In a later analysis, TCR nucleotide sequences were compared against IMGT/GENE-DB human TR gene sequences so that V and J genes could be assigned. In a later analysis, CDR3 sequences and most-parsimonious VDJ recombination scenarios were assigned using the TCRdist pipeline. In a later analysis, each TCR beta chain was defined by its CDR3 amino acid sequence together with its V-gene family, and reads lacking a unique V-gene family were excluded. As a way to deal with suspected cross-contamination and a sequencing artifact, a later analysis dropped roughly 600 nucleotide sequences that were highly shared and had low generation probability. A later analysis calculated a clonal expansion index for each public chain from normalized within-repertoire ranks of inferred template counts. In a later analysis, generation probabilities were computed with a VDJ recombination model fitted to out-of-frame rearrangements, and the resulting probabilities were checked against IGoR. A later analysis scored TCR-TCR, TCR-HLA and TCR-CMV co-occurrence with hypergeometric tests, applying a repertoire-size bias correction to TCR pairs. To estimate false discovery rates, a later analysis permuted the HLA or CMV assignments 20 times. A later analysis grouped co-occurring TCRs with DBSCAN, adding TCRdist sequence similarity when clustering within HLA-allele-positive subsets. Repertoires with fewer than 30,000 or more than 120,000 public chains were left out of co-occurrence clustering, as were roughly five repertoires with anomalous nucleotide sharing. The immuneACCESS repertoire file appears here via TCRdb, limited to in-frame rearrangements. These files lack a portion of the clones; in checked studies, under half of the deficit traces to unresolved V genes, and the cause of the others is not known. That table gives V, J and clone size, and the DNA gave D and trimming. This sample's records show about 100,000 clones. Clones ranked in the top ten supply 0.59% of the sample.

Here is what the overall study found, with its caveats: Across donors, most TCR sequences were observed very rarely, whereas some public TCRs were present in many individuals. In this cohort, only TCR beta chains were sequenced, and detectable features were limited by the absence of alpha or paired-chain data. In vitro tests confirmed that three of the cytomegalovirus-associated TCR beta chains recognize cytomegalovirus antigens. A later genetic analysis reported fewer N-insertions in productive TCRs among donors in an Asian-associated ancestry cluster than the approximately 700-donor mean. Because HLA typing was missing for some donors at each locus, association tests included only the typed subset. At a false discovery rate of 0.05, a later analysis linked some 17,000 TCR beta sequences to specific HLA alleles. In a later analysis, several top co-occurrence clusters were reported to appear linked to parvovirus B19, influenza, CMV and Epstein-Barr virus. Presence/absence analyses assumed roughly uniform sequencing depth across donors, an assumption that may not hold. An earlier analysis of approximately 530 of the donors showed that most TCR beta V segments appeared in productive rearrangements either about 90% or about 30% of the time, which broadly matched IMGT annotations. According to a later analysis, TCR association rates differed among HLA loci, with DRB1 alleles showing the most associated TCRs and HLA-C alleles showing the fewest. Immune exposure information for the cohort was limited to CMV serostatus. In the study, approximately 150 TCR beta chains were listed as associated with cytomegalovirus. When HLA alleles, especially DR and DQ, strongly co-occurred, attributing TCR associations to individual alleles was difficult. Compared with equally common non-associated chains, HLA-associated TCR beta chains in a later analysis were more clonally expanded and had lower generation probabilities. According to a later analysis, most CMV-associated TCR beta chains appeared to be HLA-restricted, and the HLA associations seemed to be driven largely by CMV exposure. The earlier analysis of nearly 600 of the donors excluded 15 to 20 rarely observed V segments, including chromosome 9 orphons, because counts were too low. An association between a missense DCLRE1C variant and V-gene and J-gene trimming of TCR beta chains was found in a later genetic analysis and replicated in an independent cohort. Correlated functional status among segregating V segments might be attributable to linkage disequilibrium, but an unknown experimental factor could not be ruled out. Because the 87-base-pair reads could not distinguish some IMGT-functional V segments, including TRBV6-2 and TRBV6-3, those segments were excluded. A group of highly shared sequence variants was considered likely to be a technical artifact of the sequencing pipeline. It was suggested by the authors that the approach could potentially be generalized to other disease states and immunological phenotypes. The classifier was reported to diagnose cytomegalovirus status with high specificity and sensitivity in both the original cohort and the validation cohort. A further reported finding was that TCR beta sequences accurately predicted the HLA-A and HLA-B alleles for most subjects in the first cohort.

This clonotype was obtained from a man aged 45-60 years in good health and CMV-seronegative. The sequenced sample was PBMCs. The sequence is built from TRBV15 and TRBJ2-1; 8 middle bases align to TRBD1. The CDR3 loop reads CAVGAGGGLYNEQFF. The DNA is as follows: TGTGCCGTGGGGGCAGGGGGCGGATTGTACAATGAGCAGTTCTTC.